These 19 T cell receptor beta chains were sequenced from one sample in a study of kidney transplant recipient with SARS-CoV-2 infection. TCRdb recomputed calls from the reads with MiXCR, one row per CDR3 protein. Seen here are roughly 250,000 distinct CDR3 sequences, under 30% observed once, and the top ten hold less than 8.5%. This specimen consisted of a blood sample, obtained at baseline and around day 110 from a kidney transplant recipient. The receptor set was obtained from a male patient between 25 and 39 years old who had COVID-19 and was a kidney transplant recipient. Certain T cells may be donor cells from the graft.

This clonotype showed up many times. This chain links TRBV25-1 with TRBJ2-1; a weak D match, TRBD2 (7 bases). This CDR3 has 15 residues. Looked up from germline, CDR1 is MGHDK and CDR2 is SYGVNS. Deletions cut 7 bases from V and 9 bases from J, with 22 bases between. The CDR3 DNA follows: TGTGCCAGCACCCAGATCGGGGGGCCCTCGGGTGAGCAGTTCTTC. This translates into CASTQIGGPSGEQFF. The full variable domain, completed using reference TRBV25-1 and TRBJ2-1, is EADIYQTPRYLVIGTGKKITLECSQTMGHDKMYWYQQDPGMELHLIHYSYGVNSTEKGDLSSESTVSRIRTEHFPLTLESARPSHTSQYLCASTQIGGPSGEQFFGPGTRLTVL.

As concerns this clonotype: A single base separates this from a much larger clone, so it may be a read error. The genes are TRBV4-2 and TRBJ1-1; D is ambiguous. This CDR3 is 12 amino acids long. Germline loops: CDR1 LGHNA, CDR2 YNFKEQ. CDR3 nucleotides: TGTGCCCGCAGCCCGGAAGGATCTGAAGCTTTCTTT. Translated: CARSPEGSEAFF.

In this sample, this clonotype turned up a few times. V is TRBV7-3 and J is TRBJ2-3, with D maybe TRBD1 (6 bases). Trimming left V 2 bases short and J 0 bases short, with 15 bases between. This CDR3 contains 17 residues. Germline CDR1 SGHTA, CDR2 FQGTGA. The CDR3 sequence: CASSLQGTLRSTDTQYF. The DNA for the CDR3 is TGTGCCAGCAGCTTACAGGGGACCCTCCGAAGCACAGATACGCAGTATTTT.

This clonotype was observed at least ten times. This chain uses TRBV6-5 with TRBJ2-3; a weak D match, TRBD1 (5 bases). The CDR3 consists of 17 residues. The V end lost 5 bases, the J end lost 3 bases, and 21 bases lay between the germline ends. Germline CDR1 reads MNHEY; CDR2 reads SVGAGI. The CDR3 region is CASSNQGGAMETDTQYF. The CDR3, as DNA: TGTGCCAGCAGTAACCAGGGTGGGGCTATGGAGACAGATACGCAGTATTTT.

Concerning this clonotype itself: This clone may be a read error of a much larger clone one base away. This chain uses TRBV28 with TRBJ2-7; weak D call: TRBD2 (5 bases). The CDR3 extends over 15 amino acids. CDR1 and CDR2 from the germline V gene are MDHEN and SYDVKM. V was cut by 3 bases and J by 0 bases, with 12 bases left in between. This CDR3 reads CASSLGEGYSYEQYF. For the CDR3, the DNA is TGTGCCAGCAGTTTGGGAGAGGGCTACTCCTACGAGCAGTACTTC.

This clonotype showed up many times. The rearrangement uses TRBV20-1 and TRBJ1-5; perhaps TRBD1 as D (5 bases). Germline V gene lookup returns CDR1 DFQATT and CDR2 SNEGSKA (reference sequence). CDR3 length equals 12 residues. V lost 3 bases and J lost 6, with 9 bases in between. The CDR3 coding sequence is TGCAGTGCTAGCCCGGGGCGTCAGCCCCAGCATTTT. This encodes CSASPGRQPQHF.

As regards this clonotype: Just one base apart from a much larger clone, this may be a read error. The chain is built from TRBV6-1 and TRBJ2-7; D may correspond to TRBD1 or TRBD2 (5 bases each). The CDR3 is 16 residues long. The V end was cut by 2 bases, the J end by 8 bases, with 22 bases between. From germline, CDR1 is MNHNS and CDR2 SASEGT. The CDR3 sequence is CASSEISGWQGHKQYF. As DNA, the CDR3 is TGTGCCAGCAGTGAAATTTCGGGATGGCAGGGCCACAAGCAGTACTTC.

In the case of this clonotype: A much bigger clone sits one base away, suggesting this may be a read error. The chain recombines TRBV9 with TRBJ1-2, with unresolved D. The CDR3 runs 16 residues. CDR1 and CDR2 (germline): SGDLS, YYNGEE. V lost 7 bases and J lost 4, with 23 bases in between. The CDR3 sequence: CASGQAYSRRTYGYTF. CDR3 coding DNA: TGTGCCAGCGGGCAAGCGTACTCAAGAAGGACCTATGGCTACACCTTC.

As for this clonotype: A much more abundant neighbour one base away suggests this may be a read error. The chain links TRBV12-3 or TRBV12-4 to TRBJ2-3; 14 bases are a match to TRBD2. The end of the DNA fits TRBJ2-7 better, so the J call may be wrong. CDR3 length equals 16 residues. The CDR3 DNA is TGTGCCAGCGGTTCCCCCGGGACTAGCGGGAGCTCCGAGCAGTACTTC. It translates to CASGSPGTSGSSEQYF.

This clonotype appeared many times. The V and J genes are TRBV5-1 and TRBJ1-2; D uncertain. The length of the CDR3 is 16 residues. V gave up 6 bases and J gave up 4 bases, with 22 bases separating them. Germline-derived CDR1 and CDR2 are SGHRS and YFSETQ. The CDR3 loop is CASIAQSVRKTYGYTF. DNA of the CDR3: TGCGCCAGCATTGCACAATCGGTTCGAAAGACCTATGGCTACACCTTC.

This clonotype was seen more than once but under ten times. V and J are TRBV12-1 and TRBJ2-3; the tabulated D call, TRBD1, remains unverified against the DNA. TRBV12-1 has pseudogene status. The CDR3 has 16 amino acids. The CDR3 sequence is CASSFGAGGRRGKQYF. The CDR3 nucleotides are TGTGCCAGCAGCTTTGGGGCAGGGGGCCGGCGGGGTAAGCAGTATTTT.

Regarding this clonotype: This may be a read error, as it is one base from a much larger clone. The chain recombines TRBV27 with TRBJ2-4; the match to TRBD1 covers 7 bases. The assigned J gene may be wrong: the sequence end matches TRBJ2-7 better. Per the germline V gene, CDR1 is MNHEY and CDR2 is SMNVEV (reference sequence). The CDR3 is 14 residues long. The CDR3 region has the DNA TGTGCCAGCAGTTTAGCACAGGGACAGCTCGAGCAGTACTTC. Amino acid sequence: CASSLAQGQLEQYF.

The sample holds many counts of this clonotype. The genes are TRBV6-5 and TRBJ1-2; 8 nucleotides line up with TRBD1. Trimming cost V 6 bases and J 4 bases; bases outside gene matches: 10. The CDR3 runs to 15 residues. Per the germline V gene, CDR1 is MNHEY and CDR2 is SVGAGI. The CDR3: CASSETGASFYGYTF. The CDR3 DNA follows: TGTGCCAGCAGCGAGACAGGGGCATCCTTCTATGGCTACACCTTC.

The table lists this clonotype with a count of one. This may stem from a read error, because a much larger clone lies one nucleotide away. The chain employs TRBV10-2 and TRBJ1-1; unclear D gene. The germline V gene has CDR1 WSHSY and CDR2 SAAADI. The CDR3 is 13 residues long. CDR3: CDSTTGWRTEAFF. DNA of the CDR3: TGCGACAGCACAACGGGCTGGAGAACTGAAGCTTTCTTT.

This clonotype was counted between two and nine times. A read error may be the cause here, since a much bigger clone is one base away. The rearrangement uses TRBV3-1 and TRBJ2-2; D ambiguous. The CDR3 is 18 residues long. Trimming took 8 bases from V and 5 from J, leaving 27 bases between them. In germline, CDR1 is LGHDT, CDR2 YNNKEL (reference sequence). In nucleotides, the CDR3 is TGTGCCAGCTGCCGCAGTGTTCCCATTTCAGGCTTGACCGGGGAGCTGTTTTTT. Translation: CASCRSVPISGLTGELFF.

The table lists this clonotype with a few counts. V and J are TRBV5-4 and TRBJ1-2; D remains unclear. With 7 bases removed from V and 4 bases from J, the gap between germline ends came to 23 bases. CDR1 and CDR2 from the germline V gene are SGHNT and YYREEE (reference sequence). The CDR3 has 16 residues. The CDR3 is CASRRYVPGKTYGYTF. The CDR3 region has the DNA TGTGCCAGCCGGCGTTACGTACCAGGAAAGACCTATGGCTACACCTTC.

CDR3 nucleotides: TGTGCCAGCAGCCTATTCCTTTCAGCTCGAAAGACCTATGGCTACACCTTC. It codes for CASSLFLSARKTYGYTF. V is TRBV7-4 and J is TRBJ1-2, with D unresolved. This CDR3 has 17 amino acids. From germline, CDR1 is SGHVT and CDR2 SQSDAQ. V lost 5 bases, J lost 4 bases, and 23 bases lay in between.

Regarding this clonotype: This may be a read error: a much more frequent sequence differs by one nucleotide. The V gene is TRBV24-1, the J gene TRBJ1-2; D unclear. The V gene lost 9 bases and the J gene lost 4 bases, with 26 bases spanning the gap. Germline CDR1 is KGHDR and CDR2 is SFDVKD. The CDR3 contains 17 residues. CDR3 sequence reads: CATGGRDSTRKTYGYTF. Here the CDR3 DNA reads TGTGCCACCGGTGGTCGGGATAGTACCAGAAAGACCTATGGCTACACCTTC.

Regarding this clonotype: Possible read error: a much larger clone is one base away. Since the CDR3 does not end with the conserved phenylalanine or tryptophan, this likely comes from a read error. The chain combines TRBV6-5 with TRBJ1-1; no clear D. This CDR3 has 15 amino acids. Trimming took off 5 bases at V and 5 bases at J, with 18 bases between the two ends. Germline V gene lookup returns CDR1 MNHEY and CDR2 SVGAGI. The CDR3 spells CASSPGGRGRTEAFS. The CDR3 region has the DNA TGTGCCAGCAGTCCAGGAGGGCGCGGTCGAACTGAAGCTTTCTCT.